Below are 21 T cell receptor beta chains sequenced from a single sample in a study of OX40 agonist ivuxolimab in advanced cancers. Profiling relied on immunoSEQ multiplex PCR, and the TCRdb table lists in-frame clones only, not all of them. The data contain some 72,000 clones, approximately 90% of them singletons. The source material was CD4+ or CD8+ T cells sorted from blood, sampled in a trial of the OX40 agonist ivuxolimab. The receptor source for this set is an adult with an advanced solid tumor such as melanoma, head and neck, liver or kidney cancer.

The gene calls are TRBV7-9 and TRBJ1-1, with 8 bases aligning to TRBD1. The CDR3 spans 16 residues. CDR1 is SEHNR, CDR2 FQNEAQ, per germline (reference sequence). V shed 5 bases, J shed 4 bases, and the junction held 12 bases outside the gene matches. CDR3 coding DNA: TGTGCCAGCAGCCACGTCGGGGACAGGCTATTCACTGAAGCTTTCTTT. Translated, it gives CASSHVGDRLFTEAFF.

The rearrangement links TRBV4-1 to TRBJ1-5; TRBD1 is a possible D gene (5 bases). Germline CDR1 MGHRA, CDR2 YSYEKL. There are 14 residues in the CDR3. V was pared by 3 bases and J by 4 bases, with 10 bases between. The CDR3 spells CASSHGTLNQPQHF. The DNA of the CDR3 is TGCGCCAGCAGCCACGGGACTCTAAATCAGCCCCAGCATTTT.

The J gene is TRBJ2-2, the V gene TRBV6-5, with 8 bases lining up with TRBD2. V dropped 2 bases and J dropped 4; count of bases not matched to a gene: 6. In germline, CDR1 is MNHEY, CDR2 SVGAGI. The CDR3 spans 16 residues. The DNA for the CDR3 is TGTGCCAGCAGTTACGGGGTAGCGGGGATCACCGGGGAGCTGTTTTTT. Translating it yields CASSYGVAGITGELFF.

This clone has a single count. V gene TRBV6-6 combines with J gene TRBJ2-7; 12 bases fit TRBD1. After removal of 2 bases from V and 6 bases from J, the junction contained 5 bases not matched to a gene. Germline-derived CDR1 and CDR2 are MNHNY and SVGAGI (reference sequence). The CDR3 contains 15 residues. The CDR3 sequence is CASSYLGQGAIEQYF. CDR3 nucleotide sequence: TGTGCCAGCAGTTACCTGGGACAGGGGGCTATCGAGCAGTACTTC.

The chain is built from TRBV7-9 and TRBJ1-2; no clear D gene. CDR3 length: 14 residues. Germline values: CDR1 SEHNR, CDR2 FQNEAQ (reference sequence). Trimming cost V 4 bases and J 6 bases, with 15 bases left between them. The CDR3 here is CASSYLVNPDGYTF. For the CDR3, the DNA is TGTGCCAGCAGCTACCTAGTTAACCCGGATGGCTACACCTTC. The full variable domain, completed using reference TRBV7-9 and TRBJ1-2, is DTGVSQNPRHKITKRGQNVTFRCDPISEHNRLYWYRQTLGQGPEFLTYFQNEAQLEKSRLLSDRFSAERPKGSFSTLEIQRTEQGDSAMYLCASSYLVNPDGYTFGSGTRLTVV.

The CDR3 spells CASSFGGHGSYNEQFF. The CDR3 region has the DNA TGTGCCAGCAGTTTTGGGGGACACGGGTCCTACAATGAGCAGTTCTTC. The rearrangement links TRBV27 to TRBJ2-1; tentatively, D is TRBD1 (6 bases). Germline V gene data show CDR1 as MNHEY and CDR2 as SMNVEV (reference sequence). This CDR3 has 16 amino acids. Trimming shortened V by 3 bases and J by 1 base, and 13 bases separated the two germline ends.

The V and J genes are TRBV11-2 and TRBJ2-5; the D gene is possibly TRBD2 (6 bases). The V gene lost 1 base and the J gene lost 4 bases, with 13 bases spanning the gap. Looked up from germline, CDR1 is SGHAT and CDR2 is FQNNGV. The CDR3 contains 15 residues. The CDR3 DNA sequence: TGTGCCAGCAGCTTAGCCTTTGAGCGGGCAGAGACCCAGTACTTC. It codes for CASSLAFERAETQYF.

The J gene is TRBJ1-1, the V gene TRBV6-5, with D hard to call. CDR1 and CDR2 (germline): MNHEY, SVGAGI. The length of the CDR3 is 13 residues. V shed 0 bases and J shed 7 bases, with 9 bases lying between them. The CDR3 is CASSYSEGYEAFF. CDR3 in DNA: TGTGCCAGCAGTTACTCGGAGGGTTATGAAGCTTTCTTT.

Comment on this clone: A much larger clone lies one base from this, so it may be a read error. This sequence joins TRBV6-4 and TRBJ2-2; D gene ambiguous. In germline, CDR1 is MRHNA, CDR2 SNTAGT. V was trimmed by 0 bases and J by 3 bases, leaving 2 bases between them. This CDR3 has 13 residues. The CDR3: CASSDSDTGELFF. CDR3 in DNA: TGTGCCAGCAGTGACTCGGACACCGGGGAGCTGTTTTTT.

This clone was counted a few times. The chain links TRBV4-1 to TRBJ1-1, with D possibly being TRBD1 (6 bases). In germline, CDR1 is MGHRA, CDR2 YSYEKL. The V end was cut by 3 bases, the J end by 8 bases, with 10 bases between. CDR3 size: 12 residues. CDR3 bases: TGCGCCAGCAGCCATCCGGGGGCCGAAGCTTTCTTT. It encodes CASSHPGAEAFF.

Here the CDR3 reads CAWSPRVTYEQYF. CDR3 bases: TGTGCCTGGAGCCCCAGGGTTACCTACGAGCAGTACTTC. V usage is TRBV30 and J usage is TRBJ2-7, with D possibly being TRBD1 (5 bases). Germline values: CDR1 GTSNPN, CDR2 SVGIG (reference sequence). This CDR3 is 13 amino acids long. The ends were cut back, 3 bases at V and 2 bases at J, with 11 bases in the middle.

The V call is TRBV4-2, the J call TRBJ2-7; no reliable D call. Germline-derived CDR1 and CDR2 are LGHNA and YNFKEQ. This CDR3 has 13 amino acids. Deletions cut 0 bases from V and 5 bases from J, with 8 bases between. The CDR3 reads CASSQDRFNEQYF. The CDR3 nucleotides are TGTGCCAGCAGCCAAGACAGGTTCAACGAGCAGTACTTC.

This clone was observed a single time. The junction departs from germline at one end; a sequencing error may be responsible. The genes are TRBV7-7 and TRBJ2-2, with TRBD2 as a possible D gene (5 bases). The CDR3 has 14 amino acids. Germline values: CDR1 SSHAT, CDR2 FNYEAQ (reference sequence). CDR3 amino acids: CASSLAWNTGELFF. In DNA form, the CDR3 reads TGTGCTAGCAGCTTAGCGTGGAACACCGGGGAGCTGTTTTTT.

The sample holds one count of this clone. This chain links TRBV6-5 with TRBJ1-5; the D is unclear. The CDR3 extends over 16 amino acids. Germline CDR1 and CDR2: MNHEY and SVGAGI. Trimming left V 0 bases short and J 3 bases short, with 12 bases between. The CDR3 DNA is TGTGCCAGCAGTTACTCCCCCGGGGATCCCAATCAGCCCCAGCATTTT. It translates to CASSYSPGDPNQPQHF.

This rearrangement joins TRBV4-1 to TRBJ1-6; no firm D call. Germline V lookup: CDR1 MGHRA, CDR2 YSYEKL. Trimming left V 4 bases short and J 8 bases short, with 18 bases between. CDR3 size: 16 residues. The CDR3 DNA follows: TGCGCCAGCAGCCTCTCGCCCGGCCTGGGTGATTCACCCCTCCACTTT. As protein: CASSLSPGLGDSPLHF.

The V and J genes are TRBV7-6 and TRBJ1-1, with D perhaps TRBD1 (6 bases). V was trimmed by 6 bases and J by 0 bases, leaving 14 bases between them. Germline V gene lookup returns CDR1 SGHVS and CDR2 FNYEAQ. CDR3 size: 15 residues. The DNA of the CDR3 is TGTGCCAGCAGGGGGGCAGGGAATATGAACACTGAAGCTTTCTTT. It encodes CASRGAGNMNTEAFF.

The chain recombines TRBV4-3 with TRBJ1-1; no reliable D call. The V end was cut by 5 bases, the J end by 4 bases, with 14 bases between. The V gene's germline CDR1 is LGHNA and CDR2 YSLEER. The CDR3 extends over 14 amino acids. The CDR3 nucleotides are TGCGCCAGCAGCTCTGGAAGGTTGGGCACTGAAGCTTTCTTT. Amino acids: CASSSGRLGTEAFF.

The chain recombines TRBV10-3 with TRBJ2-2; D may be TRBD1 (7 bases). The V and J ends lost 3 bases and 7 bases respectively, with 12 bases between them. The CDR3 totals 14 residues. Germline values: CDR1 ENHRY, CDR2 SYGVKD. The CDR3 DNA reads TGTGCCATCAGTGACGGCAGGGGGGTCGGGGAGCTGTTTTTT. As protein: CAISDGRGVGELFF.

The chain couples TRBV5-1 to TRBJ2-1; 7 bases are a match to TRBD1. In germline, CDR1 is SGHRS, CDR2 YFSETQ. The junction had 11 bases not matched to a gene; V was cut back by 2 bases and J by 0 bases. This CDR3 has 18 residues. CDR3 sequence reads: CASSLGAQGFPSYNEQFF. The DNA of the CDR3 is TGCGCCAGCAGCTTAGGTGCACAGGGGTTTCCCTCCTACAATGAGCAGTTCTTC.

The chain has TRBV7-6 and TRBJ1-2; no firm D call. The CDR3 sequence is 15 residues long. Trimming took 0 bases from V and 8 from J, leaving 16 bases between them. Germline V gene sequence: CDR1 SGHVS, CDR2 FNYEAQ. The CDR3 coding sequence is TGTGCCAGCAGCTTAGCGGCTCCGGGGTTTGACGGCTACACCTTC. It encodes CASSLAAPGFDGYTF.

The V call is TRBV6-5, the J call TRBJ1-4; 12 nucleotides line up with TRBD1. The J segment lost 13 bases and the V segment lost 6 bases, leaving 9 bases of the junction unmatched. This CDR3 region has 14 residues. CDR1 MNHEY and CDR2 SVGAGI come from the germline V gene. The CDR3 is CASRNTGTGGRLFF. CDR3 in DNA: TGTGCCAGCAGGAATACCGGGACAGGGGGCAGACTGTTTTTT.